The 26 T cell receptor beta chains given below trace back to one sample, sequenced in a study of blood T cell repertoires in COVID-19. Some clones are missing from TCRdb's copy, which holds only in-frame ones; the method was immunoSEQ multiplex PCR. This sample has roughly 130,000 clones, with 84% found just once. Sequencing was done on a sample of peripheral blood. Receptors originate from a woman aged 60 to 75 with acute or convalescent COVID-19.

The J gene is TRBJ1-2, the V gene TRBV27; D is unclear. V was clipped by 4 bases and J by 3 bases, with 9 bases between them. The V gene's germline CDR1 is MNHEY and CDR2 SMNVEV (reference sequence). This CDR3 is 13 amino acids long. The CDR3 sequence: CASSSPGDYGYTF. CDR3 nucleotides: TGTGCCAGCAGTTCCCCCGGTGACTATGGCTACACCTTC.

This rearrangement joins TRBV19 to TRBJ1-1; unclear D gene. The V end lost 7 bases, the J end lost 3 bases, and 12 bases lay between the germline ends. CDR3 length equals 13 residues. Looked up from germline, CDR1 is LNHDA and CDR2 is SQIVND (reference sequence). The CDR3 DNA sequence: TGTGCCAGTACCCCCGACCGGGACACTGAAGCTTTCTTT. Amino acids: CASTPDRDTEAFF.

The chain employs TRBV19 and TRBJ1-6; a possible D gene is TRBD1 (5 bases). Germline V gene data show CDR1 as LNHDA and CDR2 as SQIVND (reference sequence). V lost 4 bases, J lost 7 bases, and 17 bases lay in between. This CDR3 has 16 residues. The CDR3 loop reads CASSTNGFTGNSPLHF. The CDR3 coding sequence is TGTGCCAGTAGTACGAACGGGTTCACAGGCAATTCACCCCTCCACTTT.

This CDR3 is CASSGGGGTDTQYF. Written as DNA, the CDR3 is TGTGCCAGCAGTGGGGGCGGTGGCACAGATACGCAGTATTTT. The V call is TRBV6-4, the J call TRBJ2-3; possible D gene TRBD1, 5 bases. The germline V gene encodes CDR1 MRHNA and CDR2 SNTAGT. The CDR3 length is 14 residues. Deletions cut 4 bases from V and 1 base from J, with 9 bases between.

The J gene is TRBJ2-7, the V gene TRBV9, with TRBD1 as a possible D gene (5 bases). The germline CDR1 and CDR2 sequences are SGDLS and YYNGEE. There are 14 residues in the CDR3. Trimming took 0 bases from V and 3 from J, leaving 10 bases between them. The CDR3 nucleotides are TGTGCCAGCAGCGTAGCACCAGGGAACTACGAGCAGTACTTC. It translates to CASSVAPGNYEQYF.

This chain connects TRBV4-1 to TRBJ2-3, with D unclear. Trimming pared 4 bases from V and 1 base from J, leaving 12 bases between. This CDR3 comprises 15 residues. Germline V gene lookup returns CDR1 MGHRA and CDR2 YSYEKL. The CDR3 region is CASSPHGLGTDTQYF. The CDR3 DNA reads TGCGCCAGCAGCCCTCACGGGTTGGGCACAGATACGCAGTATTTT.

The chain carries TRBV3-1 (or the pseudogene TRBV3-2) and TRBJ2-1; 8 bases are shared with TRBD1. The germline gives CDR1 LGHDT, CDR2 YNNKEL (reference sequence). The V and J ends lost 1 base and 9 bases, in that order; junction bases with no gene match: 5. CDR3 size: 14 residues. CDR3 sequence reads: CASSQGTGSSEQFF. For the CDR3, the DNA is TGTGCCAGCAGCCAAGGGACAGGGTCTTCTGAGCAGTTCTTC.

The chain couples TRBV27 to TRBJ1-4, with D uncertain. CDR3 length: 16 residues. CDR1 is MNHEY and CDR2 is SMNVEV in the germline V gene (reference sequence). Trimming removed 6 bases from V and 7 bases from J, with 21 bases in between. The DNA for the CDR3 is TGTGCCAGCAGGTCGGCTGGGGAGCTGATTACTGAAAAACTGTTTTTT. Protein sequence: CASRSAGELITEKLFF.

The V and J genes are TRBV5-1 and TRBJ1-2; tentative D call: TRBD1 (5 bases). Germline CDR1 and CDR2: SGHRS and YFSETQ. The CDR3 spans 17 residues. The V end was cut by 0 bases, the J end by 0 bases, with 15 bases between. The CDR3 DNA is TGCGCCAGCAGCTTGGACCCCCCGACAGATACTAACTATGGCTACACCTTC. Its translation: CASSLDPPTDTNYGYTF.

V usage is TRBV27 and J usage is TRBJ2-1, with D tentatively TRBD1 (5 bases). Germline-derived CDR1 and CDR2 are MNHEY and SMNVEV (reference sequence). The CDR3 is made up of 13 amino acids. V lost 6 bases and J 6 bases, leaving 12 bases between the germline ends. CDR3 in DNA: TGTGCCAGCAGCCGCAGGGCCCTCAATGAGCAGTTCTTC. It translates to CASSRRALNEQFF.

The V call is TRBV2, the J call TRBJ1-6; D gene ambiguous. V was clipped by 0 bases and J by 7 bases, with 7 bases between them. The germline V gene has CDR1 SNHLY and CDR2 FYNNEI. The CDR3 totals 14 residues. CDR3 in amino acids: CASSEARVNSPLHF. In DNA, the CDR3 is TGTGCCAGCAGTGAAGCGCGGGTAAATTCACCCCTCCACTTT.

The chain recombines TRBV7-6 with TRBJ1-4; no clear D. V lost 2 bases, J lost 6 bases, and 4 bases lay in between. The CDR3 consists of 12 residues. The germline V gene has CDR1 SGHVS and CDR2 FNYEAQ. The CDR3 nucleotides read TGTGCCAGCAGCTTAACAGATGAAAAACTGTTTTTT. As protein: CASSLTDEKLFF. The full variable domain, rest sourced from reference TRBV7-6 and TRBJ1-4, is GAGVSQSPRYKVTKRGQDVALRCDPISGHVSLYWYRQALGQGPEFLTYFNYEAQQDKSGLPNDRFSAERPEGSISTLTIQRTEQRDSAMYRCASSLTDEKLFFGSGTQLSVL.

V gene TRBV15 combines with J gene TRBJ1-1; possible D gene TRBD1, 5 bases. The CDR3 loop spans 17 amino acids. Between the trimmed V and J ends, which lost 2 bases and 4 bases, there was a span of 20 bases. CDR1 and CDR2 (germline): LNHNV, YYDKDF (reference sequence). The CDR3 bases are TGTGCCACCAGCAGACACCCGGGGGTGAGAGACCCCACTGAAGCTTTCTTT. This translates into CATSRHPGVRDPTEAFF. Full variable domain (outside the CDR3, taken from reference TRBV15 and TRBJ1-1): DAMVIQNPRYQVTQFGKPVTLSCSQTLNHNVMYWYQQKSSQAPKLLFHYYDKDFNNEADTPDNFQSRRPNTSFCFLDIRSPGLGDTAMYLCATSRHPGVRDPTEAFFGQGTRLTVV.

The chain carries TRBV4-1 and TRBJ2-3; TRBD1 agrees at 8 bases. The CDR3 spans 16 residues. After removal of 1 base from V and 1 base from J, the junction contained 4 bases not matched to a gene. Per germline, CDR1 MGHRA and CDR2 YSYEKL. The CDR3 protein is CASSQALGQGTDTQYF. DNA of the CDR3: TGCGCCAGCAGCCAAGCTTTGGGACAGGGCACAGATACGCAGTATTTT.

V gene TRBV7-9 combines with J gene TRBJ1-2, with 11 bases identical to TRBD1. The CDR3 is 15 residues long. V trimming: 4 bases; J trimming: 5 bases; junction bases outside the gene matches: 6. The germline V gene has CDR1 SEHNR and CDR2 FQNEAQ (reference sequence). The chain's CDR3 is CASSSGQGAIYGYTF. CDR3 nucleotide sequence: TGTGCCAGCAGCTCCGGACAGGGGGCTATTTATGGCTACACCTTC.

At least ten counts were recorded for this clone. This chain connects TRBV6-5 to TRBJ1-1; 8 positions agree with TRBD1. This CDR3 has 13 residues. After removal of 7 bases from V and 5 bases from J, the junction contained 6 bases not matched to a gene. CDR1 MNHEY and CDR2 SVGAGI come from the germline V gene. CDR3 nucleotide sequence: TGTGCCAGCACCACACAGGGGGGAACTGAAGCTTTCTTT. The encoded protein is CASTTQGGTEAFF.

V and J are TRBV10-1 and TRBJ1-1; no definite D call. This CDR3 is 12 amino acids long. With 0 bases removed from V and 11 bases from J, the gap between germline ends came to 10 bases. The V gene's germline CDR1 is WNHNN and CDR2 SYGVQD (reference sequence). The CDR3 nucleotides read TGCGCCAGCAGTGAGTCTTCCGGGGAGGCTTTCTTT. Its translation is CASSESSGEAFF.

The chain couples TRBV10-3 to TRBJ1-5; D call uncertain. This CDR3 has 14 amino acids. The germline V gene has CDR1 ENHRY and CDR2 SYGVKD. V lost 0 bases, J lost 2 bases, and 5 bases lay in between. As DNA, the CDR3 is TGTGCCATCAGTGAGTCTACGGGCAATCAGCCCCAGCATTTT. Translated: CAISESTGNQPQHF.

V usage is TRBV4-1 and J usage is TRBJ1-2; possible D gene TRBD1, 6 bases. The CDR3 loop spans 16 amino acids. The ends were cut back, 2 bases at V and 2 bases at J, with 15 bases in the middle. Germline values: CDR1 MGHRA, CDR2 YSYEKL. CDR3 sequence (DNA): TGCGCCAGCAGCCAACCTAGCAGGGGCCCAAACTATGGCTACACCTTC. Translation: CASSQPSRGPNYGYTF.

This chain joins TRBV7-9 and TRBJ1-6; no definite D call. The CDR3 sequence is 12 residues long. Trimming took off 3 bases at V and 5 bases at J, with 2 bases between the two ends. The germline V gene encodes CDR1 SEHNR and CDR2 FQNEAQ (reference sequence). The CDR3 DNA sequence: TGTGCCAGCAGCTTCGATAATTCACCCCTCCACTTT. This translates into CASSFDNSPLHF. Drawing the rest from reference TRBV7-9 and TRBJ1-6, the complete variable domain is DTGVSQNPRHKITKRGQNVTFRCDPISEHNRLYWYRQTLGQGPEFLTYFQNEAQLEKSRLLSDRFSAERPKGSFSTLEIQRTEQGDSAMYLCASSFDNSPLHFGNGTRLTVT.

J is TRBJ1-6 and V is TRBV2; 7 nucleotides align to TRBD1. This CDR3 is built from 14 residues. The V and J ends lost 6 bases and 5 bases, in that order; junction bases with no gene match: 4. Per the germline V gene, CDR1 is SNHLY and CDR2 is FYNNEI. CDR3 bases: TGTGCCAGCAGGCAGACAGGGAATAATTCACCCCTCCACTTT. It translates to CASRQTGNNSPLHF.

V usage is TRBV4-1 and J usage is TRBJ2-7; D is ambiguous. In germline, CDR1 is MGHRA, CDR2 YSYEKL. Trimming removed 0 bases from V and 6 bases from J, with 12 bases in between. The CDR3 has 14 residues. The DNA for the CDR3 is TGCGCCAGCAGCCAAGATGAGATAAGCGCCGAGCAGTACTTC. The encoded protein is CASSQDEISAEQYF.

The genes are TRBV19 and TRBJ1-2; no clear D gene. Germline lookup yields CDR1 LNHDA and CDR2 SQIVND (reference sequence). Trimming removed 3 bases at V and 4 bases at J, with 6 bases between. This CDR3 region has 12 residues. CDR3 loop: CASSIASYGYTF. The CDR3 DNA follows: TGTGCCAGTAGTATTGCCAGCTATGGCTACACCTTC. Together with reference TRBV19 and TRBJ1-2, the CDR3 gives the full variable domain: DGGITQSPKYLFRKEGQNVTLSCEQNLNHDAMYWYRQDPGQGLRLIYYSQIVNDFQKGDIAEGYSVSREKKESFPLTVTSAQKNPTAFYLCASSIASYGYTFGSGTRLTVV.

This clone has only a few counts. V is TRBV2 and J is TRBJ1-4; 9 bases agree with TRBD1. This CDR3 contains 16 residues. Looked up from germline, CDR1 is SNHLY and CDR2 is FYNNEI. V shed 4 bases and J 2 bases; nucleotides not matched to a gene: 5. The CDR3, as DNA: TGTGCCAGCAGTGGGGGGACAGGGCGGACTAATGAAAAACTGTTTTTT. As protein: CASSGGTGRTNEKLFF.

The chain has TRBV5-1 and TRBJ1-1; D uncertain. Per germline, CDR1 SGHRS and CDR2 YFSETQ. The CDR3 has 13 residues. V lost 0 bases to trimming and J lost 2 bases, with 5 bases between them. CDR3 DNA: TGCGCCAGCAGCTTGGGACTTAACACTGAAGCTTTCTTT. It encodes CASSLGLNTEAFF.

The J gene is TRBJ1-1, the V gene TRBV7-8; TRBD1 agrees at 7 bases. Unmatched junction bases numbered 8, after V lost 5 bases and J lost 2 bases. The CDR3 runs 15 residues. Germline-derived CDR1 and CDR2 are SGHVS and FQNEAQ. DNA for the CDR3: TGTGCCAGCAGCATACTGGGACAGACAAACACTGAAGCTTTCTTT. Protein: CASSILGQTNTEAFF.